The 9 T cell receptor beta chains listed next were all sequenced from one sample in a study of T cells in localized non-small cell lung cancer. The table came from immunoSEQ multiplex PCR; TCRdb's copy has only in-frame clones and leaves some out. The repertoire consists of tens of thousands of clones, with approximately 86% occurring once and the leading ten covering roughly 15%. The specimen comprised peripheral blood, sampled before any cancer treatment. The origin of the receptors is a man aged 40-75 years with stage I squamous cell lung carcinoma.

J is TRBJ1-6 and V is TRBV6-5; D ambiguous. The CDR3 consists of 15 residues. Germline V gene lookup returns CDR1 MNHEY and CDR2 SVGAGI. V was shortened by 0 bases and J by 7 bases, with 10 bases between the two germline ends. The CDR3 DNA reads as TGTGCCAGCAGTTACTCGGGAGGTGGCAATTCACCCCTCCACTTT. This codes for CASSYSGGGNSPLHF.

This clone has only one observation. The gene calls are TRBV6-6 and TRBJ2-7, with D possibly matching TRBD1 (6 bases). CDR3 length equals 14 residues. Germline CDR1 reads MNHNY; CDR2 reads SVGAGI (reference sequence). Deletions cut 6 bases from V and 0 bases from J, with 12 bases between. CDR3 region: CASRLTGPSYEQYF. CDR3 bases: TGTGCCAGCAGACTGACAGGTCCCTCCTACGAGCAGTACTTC.

The rearrangement links TRBV19 to TRBJ1-2, with D perhaps matching TRBD1 (6 bases). The CDR3 length is 13 residues. Germline V gene sequence: CDR1 LNHDA, CDR2 SQIVND (reference sequence). The V end was cut by 5 bases, the J end by 3 bases, with 10 bases between. For the CDR3, the DNA is TGTGCCAGTAGTCCCTGGACAGACTATGGCTACACCTTC. Encoded protein: CASSPWTDYGYTF.

The chain uses TRBV6-6 and TRBJ2-1; no clear D. Germline V gene sequence: CDR1 MNHNY, CDR2 SVGAGI (reference sequence). The CDR3 consists of 15 residues. V dropped 0 bases and J dropped 5 bases, with 11 bases sitting between them. The CDR3 spells CASSYSTGYNNEQFF. CDR3 bases: TGTGCCAGCAGTTACTCAACCGGGTACAACAATGAGCAGTTCTTC.

With respect to this clone: A single base separates this from a much larger clone, so it may be a read error. The rearrangement links TRBV7-3 to TRBJ1-1; no clear D gene. Per the germline V gene, CDR1 is SGHTA and CDR2 is FQGTGA. The CDR3 is 13 amino acids. The germline V and J ends were trimmed by 3 bases and 0 bases, with 5 bases remaining between them. The CDR3 DNA follows: TGTGCCAGCAGCTTGGATATGAACACTGAAGCTTTCTTT. Translating gives CASSLDMNTEAFF.

The chain recombines TRBV7-2 with TRBJ1-1; tentatively, D is TRBD1 (5 bases). The V gene's germline CDR1 is SGHTA and CDR2 FQGNSA. V shed 4 bases and J shed 0 bases, with 9 bases lying between them. The CDR3 is 14 amino acids. This chain's CDR3 is CASSSTGMNTEAFF. In DNA, the CDR3 is TGTGCCAGCAGCTCCACAGGAATGAACACTGAAGCTTTCTTT.

CDR3 region: CASRLAREVNSGNSPLHF. CDR3 sequence (DNA): TGTGCAAGTCGCTTAGCGCGGGAAGTAAATTCGGGTAATTCACCCCTCCACTTT. The chain links TRBV12-2 to TRBJ1-6. TRBV12-2 is assigned pseudogene status. The CDR3 extends over 18 amino acids.

V gene TRBV7-9 combines with J gene TRBJ2-7; the D is unclear. The CDR3 consists of 14 residues. V lost 0 bases to trimming and J lost 0 bases, with 6 bases between them. Germline assignment: CDR1 SEHNR and CDR2 FQNEAQ (reference sequence). The CDR3 spells CASSLAERSYEQYF. CDR3 sequence (DNA): TGTGCCAGCAGCTTAGCGGAGCGCTCCTACGAGCAGTACTTC.

V usage is TRBV5-4 and J usage is TRBJ2-5; TRBD1 matches 7 bases. Trimming cost V 3 bases and J 1 base; bases outside gene matches: 9. The CDR3 runs 16 residues. Germline CDR1 SGHNT, CDR2 YYREEE (reference sequence). The CDR3 nucleotides read TGTGCCAGCAGCTCGACCGGGACAGAAGTCCAAGAGACCCAGTACTTC. Its translation is CASSSTGTEVQETQYF.